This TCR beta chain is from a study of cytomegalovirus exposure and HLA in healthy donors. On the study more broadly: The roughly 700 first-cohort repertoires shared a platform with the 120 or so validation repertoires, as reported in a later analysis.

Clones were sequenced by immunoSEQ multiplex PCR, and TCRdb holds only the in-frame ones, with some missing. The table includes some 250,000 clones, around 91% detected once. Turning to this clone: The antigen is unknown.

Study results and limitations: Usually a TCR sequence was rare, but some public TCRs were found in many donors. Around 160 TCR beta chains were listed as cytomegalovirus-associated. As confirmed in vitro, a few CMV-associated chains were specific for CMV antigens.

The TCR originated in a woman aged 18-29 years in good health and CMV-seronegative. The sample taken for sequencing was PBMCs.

The CDR3 DNA reads TGCGCCAGCAGCTGGGACAGGGCGAACACTGAAGCTTTCTTT. Translated: CASSWDRANTEAFF. The rearrangement links TRBV5-1 to TRBJ1-1, with TRBD1 matching over 9 bases. Trimming cost V 3 bases and J 1 base; bases outside gene matches: 1. From germline, CDR1 is SGHRS and CDR2 YFSETQ. The CDR3 is 14 residues long.